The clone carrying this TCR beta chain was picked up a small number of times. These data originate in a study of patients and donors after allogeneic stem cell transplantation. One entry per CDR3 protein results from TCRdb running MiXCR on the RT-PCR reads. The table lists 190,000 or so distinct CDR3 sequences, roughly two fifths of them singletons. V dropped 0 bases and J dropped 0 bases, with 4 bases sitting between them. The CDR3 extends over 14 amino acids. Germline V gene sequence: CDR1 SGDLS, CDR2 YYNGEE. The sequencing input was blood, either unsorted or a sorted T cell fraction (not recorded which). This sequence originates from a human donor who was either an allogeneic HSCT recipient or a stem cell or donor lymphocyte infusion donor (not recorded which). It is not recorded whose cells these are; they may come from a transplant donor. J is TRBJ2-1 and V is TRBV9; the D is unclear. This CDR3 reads CASSVDASYNEQFF. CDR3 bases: TGTGCCAGCAGCGTAGACGCCTCCTACAATGAGCAGTTCTTC.